The entry that follows covers one T cell receptor beta chain sequence. Antigen specificity is unknown. The data were taken from a study of cytomegalovirus exposure and HLA in healthy donors. Germline V gives CDR1 LNHDA, CDR2 SQIVND (reference sequence). CDR3 size: 13 residues. V lost 5 bases, J lost 4 bases, and 9 bases lay in between. PCR involved 60 Vbeta and 13 Jbeta primers. Clones were read by immunoSEQ multiplex PCR, and TCRdb kept only the in-frame ones, dropping some. The sample yields 90,000 or so clones, around 76% seen once. Study-level points and caveats: Three CMV-associated chains proved CMV antigen-specific in vitro. Later analysis demonstrated an association between a missense DCLRE1C variant and TCR beta V- and J-gene trimming. Cytomegalovirus-associated TCR beta chains were listed, numbering roughly 150. Within a later analysis, the majority of CMV-associated TCR beta chains appeared HLA-restricted.

This TCR was recovered from a man aged 25-45 years in good health and CMV-seropositive. The sequenced material came from PBMCs. The gene calls are TRBV19 and TRBJ1-3, with D unclear. CDR3 sequence: CASSLTPGNTIYF. The CDR3 nucleotides read TGTGCCAGTAGTCTGACACCCGGAAACACCATATATTTT. The complete variable domain, with remaining parts taken from reference TRBV19 and TRBJ1-3, reads DGGITQSPKYLFRKEGQNVTLSCEQNLNHDAMYWYRQDPGQGLRLIYYSQIVNDFQKGDIAEGYSVSREKKESFPLTVTSAQKNPTAFYLCASSLTPGNTIYFGEGSWLTVV.